Listed below are T cell receptor beta chains from one sample, sequenced in a study of shared clonotypes between healthy human individuals. Measured with immunoSEQ multiplex PCR; TCRdb has only the in-frame clones, and not every one. The data show about 680,000 clones, 72% seen once. The material sequenced was memory CD4+ T cells sorted from blood. The receptors come from a woman aged 25 to 45 in good health. The CDR3 runs from the conserved cysteine through the conserved F or W. The D gene is left open where the match is weak. A row's size may be missing; if present it is once, few, many or a size class.

d_gene	abundance	v_gene	j_gene	CDR3aa	CDR3nt
-	few	TRBV7-9	TRBJ1-5	CASSPTKENQPQHF	TGTGCCAGCAGCCCAACGAAGGAAAATCAGCCCCAGCATTTT
-	-	TRBV7-9	TRBJ1-1	CASSLDGRGRLTEAFF	TGTGCCAGCAGCTTAGACGGCCGGGGGAGGCTCACTGAAGCTTTCTTT
-	-	TRBV18	TRBJ1-1	CASSPQGNTEAFF	TGTGCCAGCTCACCACAGGGAAACACTGAAGCTTTCTTT
-	-	TRBV11-2	TRBJ1-1	CASSLAARGLPEAFF	TGTGCCAGCAGCTTAGCGGCGAGGGGGTTACCTGAAGCTTTCTTT
-	-	TRBV9	TRBJ1-2	CASSVEEGALYGYTF	TGTGCCAGCAGCGTAGAAGAAGGGGCCCTCTATGGCTACACCTTC
-	once	TRBV28	TRBJ1-1	CASITSGTEAFF	TGTGCCAGCATCACGTCGGGCACTGAAGCTTTCTTT
TRBD1	-	TRBV13	TRBJ1-6	CASSISQWDRQISPLHF	TGTGCCAGCAGCATATCCCAGTGGGACAGGCAGATTTCACCCCTCCACTTT
TRBD1	-	TRBV28	TRBJ2-7	CASKPGGDYEQYF	TGTGCCAGCAAACCAGGGGGCGACTACGAGCAGTACTTC
-	-	TRBV19	TRBJ1-2	CASSGSVKVGYTF	TGTGCCAGTAGCGGATCGGTAAAAGTCGGCTACACCTTC
TRBD2	many	TRBV11-2	TRBJ2-7	CASSLGLAGIVDEQYF	TGTGCCAGCAGCCTCGGACTAGCGGGTATCGTCGACGAGCAGTACTTC
-	-	TRBV5-1	TRBJ1-2	CASSLRGAYGYTF	TGCGCCAGCAGTCTCAGGGGCGCCTATGGCTACACCTTC
TRBD1	-	TRBV4-1	TRBJ2-4	CASSQPLRDRAKNIQYF	TGCGCCAGCAGCCAACCCCTCCGGGACAGGGCCAAAAACATTCAGTACTTC
-	few	TRBV7-2	TRBJ2-7	CASSLYSDLSGEQYF	TGTGCCAGCAGCTTATACAGTGACCTCTCGGGAGAGCAGTACTTC
-	-	TRBV6-1	TRBJ2-2	CASSPGPSTGELFF	TGTGCCAGCAGCCCCGGGCCGAGCACCGGGGAGCTGTTTTTT
TRBD2	-	TRBV30	TRBJ2-7	CAWKRAGGPGVREQYF	TGTGCCTGGAAACGGGCGGGAGGGCCTGGGGTAAGGGAGCAGTACTTC
-	-	TRBV9	TRBJ1-2	CASSVATENYGYTF	TGTGCCAGCAGCGTAGCTACTGAAAACTATGGCTACACCTTC
TRBD1	-	TRBV18	TRBJ2-5	CASSPQGAGETQYF	TGTGCCAGCTCACCCCAGGGGGCGGGAGAGACCCAGTACTTC
-	-	TRBV5-5	TRBJ1-1	CASSLEGGMNTEAFF	TGTGCCAGCAGCTTGGAGGGCGGGATGAACACTGAAGCTTTCTTT
TRBD1	few	TRBV29-1	TRBJ2-3	CSVVAGGTQYF	TGCAGCGTTGTGGCAGGGGGAACGCAGTATTTT
-	-	TRBV9	TRBJ2-3	CASSFSDPRDLRDTQYF	TGTGCCAGCAGCTTCTCGGACCCTCGTGATTTGAGGGATACGCAGTATTTT
TRBD1	-	TRBV29-1	TRBJ2-6	CSVGDRAGANVLTF	TGCAGCGTCGGGGACAGGGCTGGGGCCAACGTCCTGACTTTC
TRBD1	-	TRBV28	TRBJ1-1	CASSFPGQPFGTEAFF	TGTGCCAGCAGTTTTCCGGGACAGCCTTTCGGCACTGAAGCTTTCTTT
-	-	TRBV5-6	TRBJ2-5	CASSPWTSQETQYF	TGTGCCAGCAGCCCCTGGACTTCACAAGAGACCCAGTACTTC
-	many	TRBV10-2	TRBJ2-7	CASSSTVAGHEQYF	TGCGCCAGCAGCTCAACAGTCGCTGGCCACGAGCAGTACTTC
-	-	TRBV2	TRBJ2-2	CASSPSRVNTGELFF	TGTGCCAGCAGTCCCTCGAGAGTGAACACCGGGGAGCTGTTTTTT
TRBD1	-	TRBV5-1	TRBJ2-7	CASSLGDRDLGEQYF	TGCGCCAGCAGCTTGGGGGACAGGGACCTTGGCGAGCAGTACTTC
-	-	TRBV18	TRBJ2-7	CASSGSGYEQYF	TGTGCCAGCTCAGGATCAGGCTACGAGCAGTACTTC
-	-	TRBV27	TRBJ1-1	CASSLQSARGEAFF	TGTGCCAGCAGCCTCCAGTCGGCTCGGGGTGAAGCTTTCTTT
TRBD1	few	TRBV11-2	TRBJ2-2	CASSSWSTGWTGELFF	TGTGCCAGCAGCTCCTGGTCGACAGGGTGGACCGGGGAGCTGTTTTTT